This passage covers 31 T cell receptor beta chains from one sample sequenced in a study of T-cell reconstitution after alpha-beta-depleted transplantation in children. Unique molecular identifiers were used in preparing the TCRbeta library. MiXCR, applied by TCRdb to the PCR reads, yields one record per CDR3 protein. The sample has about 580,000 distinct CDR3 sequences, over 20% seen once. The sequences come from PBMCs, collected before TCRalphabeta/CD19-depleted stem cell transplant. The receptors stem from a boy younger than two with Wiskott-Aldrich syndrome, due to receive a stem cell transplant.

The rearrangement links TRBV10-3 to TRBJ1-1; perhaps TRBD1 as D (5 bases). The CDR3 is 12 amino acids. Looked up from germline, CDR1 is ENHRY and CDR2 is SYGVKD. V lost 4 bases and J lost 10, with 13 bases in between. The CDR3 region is CAISGSGQVAFF. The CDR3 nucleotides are TGTGCCATCAGTGGTAGTGGACAAGTAGCTTTCTTT.

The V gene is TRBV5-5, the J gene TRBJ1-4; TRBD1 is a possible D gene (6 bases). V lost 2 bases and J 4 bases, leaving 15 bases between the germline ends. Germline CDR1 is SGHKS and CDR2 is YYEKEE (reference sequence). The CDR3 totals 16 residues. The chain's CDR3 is CASSFGGGAFNEKLFF. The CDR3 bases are TGTGCCAGCAGCTTTGGAGGGGGGGCCTTTAATGAAAAACTGTTTTTT.

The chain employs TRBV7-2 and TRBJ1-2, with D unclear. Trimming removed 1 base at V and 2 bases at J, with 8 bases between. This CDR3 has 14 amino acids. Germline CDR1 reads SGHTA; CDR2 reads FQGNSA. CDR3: CASSLGSANYGYTF. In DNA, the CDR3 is TGTGCCAGCAGCTTAGGTAGCGCAAACTATGGCTACACCTTC.

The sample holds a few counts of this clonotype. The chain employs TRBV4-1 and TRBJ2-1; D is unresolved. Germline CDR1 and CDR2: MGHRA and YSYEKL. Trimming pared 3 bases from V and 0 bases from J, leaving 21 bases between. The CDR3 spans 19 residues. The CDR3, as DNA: TGCGCCAGCAGCCAGATACTATTTCCTCAACTTAACTCCTACAATGAGCAGTTCTTC. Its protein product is CASSQILFPQLNSYNEQFF.

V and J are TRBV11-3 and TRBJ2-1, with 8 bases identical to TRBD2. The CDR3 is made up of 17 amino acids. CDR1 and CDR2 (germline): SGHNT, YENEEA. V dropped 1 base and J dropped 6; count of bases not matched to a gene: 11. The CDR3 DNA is TGTGCCAGCAGCTTAGCGGGAGGGGCGGCCCAAGCCAATGAGCAGTTCTTC. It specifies CASSLAGGAAQANEQFF.

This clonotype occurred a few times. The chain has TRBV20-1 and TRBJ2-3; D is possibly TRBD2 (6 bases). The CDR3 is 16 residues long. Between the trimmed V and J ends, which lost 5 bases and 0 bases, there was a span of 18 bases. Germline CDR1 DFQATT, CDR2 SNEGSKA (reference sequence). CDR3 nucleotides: TGCAGTGCTTCACCAGTTAGCGGCACTAGCACAGATACGCAGTATTTT. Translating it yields CSASPVSGTSTDTQYF.

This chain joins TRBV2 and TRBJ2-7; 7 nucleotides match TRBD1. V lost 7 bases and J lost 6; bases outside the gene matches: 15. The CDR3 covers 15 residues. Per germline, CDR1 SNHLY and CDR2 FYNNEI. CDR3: CASTLGRQGSREQYF. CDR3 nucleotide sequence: TGTGCCAGCACCCTGGGGAGACAGGGTTCGCGCGAGCAGTACTTC.

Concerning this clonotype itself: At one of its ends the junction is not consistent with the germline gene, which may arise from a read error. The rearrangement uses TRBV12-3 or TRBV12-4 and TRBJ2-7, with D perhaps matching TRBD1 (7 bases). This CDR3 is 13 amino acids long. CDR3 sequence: CSSRGDDTYEQYF. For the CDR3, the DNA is TGTTCCAGCAGGGGGGATGACACCTACGAGCAGTACTTC.

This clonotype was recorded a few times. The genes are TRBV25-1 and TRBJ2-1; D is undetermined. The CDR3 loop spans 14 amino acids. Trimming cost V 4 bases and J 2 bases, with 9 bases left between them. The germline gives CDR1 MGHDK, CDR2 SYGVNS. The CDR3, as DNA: TGTGCCAGCAGTGGCGGAATTACCTACAATGAGCAGTTCTTC. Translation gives CASSGGITYNEQFF.

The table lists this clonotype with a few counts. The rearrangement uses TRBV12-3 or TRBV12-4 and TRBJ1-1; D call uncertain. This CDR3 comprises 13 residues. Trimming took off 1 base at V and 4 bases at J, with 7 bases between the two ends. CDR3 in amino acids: CASSLGLATEAFF. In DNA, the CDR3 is TGTGCCAGCAGTTTAGGTTTAGCCACTGAAGCTTTCTTT.

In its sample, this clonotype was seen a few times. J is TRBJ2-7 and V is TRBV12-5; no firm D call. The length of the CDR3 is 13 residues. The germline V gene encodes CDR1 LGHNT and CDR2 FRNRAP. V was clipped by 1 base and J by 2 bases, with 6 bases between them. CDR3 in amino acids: CASGLAVTYEQYF. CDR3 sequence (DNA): TGTGCTAGTGGTTTGGCAGTCACCTACGAGCAGTACTTC.

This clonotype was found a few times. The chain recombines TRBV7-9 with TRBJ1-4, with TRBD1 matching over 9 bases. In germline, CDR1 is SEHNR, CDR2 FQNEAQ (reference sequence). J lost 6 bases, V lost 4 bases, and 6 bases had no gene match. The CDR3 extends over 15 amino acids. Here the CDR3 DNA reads TGTGCCAGCAGCTCAGGGACAGGGATTGATGAAAAACTGTTTTTT. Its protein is CASSSGTGIDEKLFF.

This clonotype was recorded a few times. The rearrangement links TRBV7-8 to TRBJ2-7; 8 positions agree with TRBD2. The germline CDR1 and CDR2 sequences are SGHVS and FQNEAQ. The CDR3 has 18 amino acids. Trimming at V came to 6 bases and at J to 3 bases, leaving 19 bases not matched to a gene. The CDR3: CASRAGLATGAMGYEQYF. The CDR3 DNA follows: TGTGCCAGCAGAGCTGGACTAGCCACTGGAGCCATGGGCTACGAGCAGTACTTC. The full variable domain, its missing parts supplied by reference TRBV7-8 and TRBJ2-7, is GAGVSQSPRYKVAKRGQDVALRCDPISGHVSLFWYQQALGQGPEFLTYFQNEAQLDKSGLPSDRFFAERPEGSVSTLKIQRTQQEDSAVYLCASRAGLATGAMGYEQYFGPGTRLTVT.

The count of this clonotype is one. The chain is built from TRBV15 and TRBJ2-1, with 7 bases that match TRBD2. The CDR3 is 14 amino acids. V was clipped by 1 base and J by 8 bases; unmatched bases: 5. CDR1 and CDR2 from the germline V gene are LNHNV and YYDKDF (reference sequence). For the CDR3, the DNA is TGTGCCACCAGCAGAGGCGGGAGTCGACATGAGCAGTTCTTC. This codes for CATSRGGSRHEQFF. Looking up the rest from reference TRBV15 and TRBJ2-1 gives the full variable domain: DAMVIQNPRYQVTQFGKPVTLSCSQTLNHNVMYWYQQKSSQAPKLLFHYYDKDFNNEADTPDNFQSRRPNTSFCFLDIRSPGLGDTAMYLCATSRGGSRHEQFFGPGTRLTVL.

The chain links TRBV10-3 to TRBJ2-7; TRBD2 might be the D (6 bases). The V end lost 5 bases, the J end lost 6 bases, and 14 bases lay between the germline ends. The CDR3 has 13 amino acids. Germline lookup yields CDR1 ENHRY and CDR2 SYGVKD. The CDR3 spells CAISPGSGSEQYF. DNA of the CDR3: TGTGCCATCAGTCCCGGTAGCGGTAGCGAGCAGTACTTC.

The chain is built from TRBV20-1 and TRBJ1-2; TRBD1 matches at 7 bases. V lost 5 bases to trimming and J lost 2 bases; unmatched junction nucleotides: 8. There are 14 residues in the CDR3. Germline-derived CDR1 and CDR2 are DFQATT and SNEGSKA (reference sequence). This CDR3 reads CSAGRDSYNYGYTF. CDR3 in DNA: TGCAGTGCTGGCCGGGACAGCTACAACTATGGCTACACCTTC.

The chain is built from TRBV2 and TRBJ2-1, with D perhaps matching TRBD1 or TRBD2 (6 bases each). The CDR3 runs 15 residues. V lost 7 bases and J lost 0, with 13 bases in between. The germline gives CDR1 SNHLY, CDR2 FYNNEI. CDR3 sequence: CASISGGGSYNEQFF. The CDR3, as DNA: TGTGCCAGCATTAGCGGAGGGGGCTCCTACAATGAGCAGTTCTTC.

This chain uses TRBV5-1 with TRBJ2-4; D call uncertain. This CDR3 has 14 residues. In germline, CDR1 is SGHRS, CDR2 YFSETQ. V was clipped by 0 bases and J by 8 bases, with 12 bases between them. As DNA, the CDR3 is TGCGCCAGCAGCTTGGAGACTCACACGGACATTCAGTACTTC. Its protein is CASSLETHTDIQYF.

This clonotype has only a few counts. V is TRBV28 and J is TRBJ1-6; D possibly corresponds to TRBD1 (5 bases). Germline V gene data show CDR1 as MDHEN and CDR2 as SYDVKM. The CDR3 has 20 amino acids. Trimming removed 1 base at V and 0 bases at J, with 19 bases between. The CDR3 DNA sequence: TGTGCCAGCAGTTTATTATTTCGCGGGGCGGGGAGCTCCTATAATTCACCCCTCCACTTT. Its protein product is CASSLLFRGAGSSYNSPLHF.

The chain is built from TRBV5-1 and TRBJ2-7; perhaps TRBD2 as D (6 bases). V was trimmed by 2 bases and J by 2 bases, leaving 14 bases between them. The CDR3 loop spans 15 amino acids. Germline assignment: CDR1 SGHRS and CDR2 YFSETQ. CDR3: CASSFGGMSPYEQYF. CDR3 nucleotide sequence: TGCGCCAGCAGCTTCGGCGGGATGTCCCCCTACGAGCAGTACTTC.

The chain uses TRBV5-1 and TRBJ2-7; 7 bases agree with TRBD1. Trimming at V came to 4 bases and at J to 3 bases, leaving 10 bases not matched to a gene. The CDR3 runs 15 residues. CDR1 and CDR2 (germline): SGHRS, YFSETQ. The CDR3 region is CASSPSSTGNYEQYF. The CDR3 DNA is TGCGCCAGCAGCCCTTCTTCGACAGGGAACTACGAGCAGTACTTC.

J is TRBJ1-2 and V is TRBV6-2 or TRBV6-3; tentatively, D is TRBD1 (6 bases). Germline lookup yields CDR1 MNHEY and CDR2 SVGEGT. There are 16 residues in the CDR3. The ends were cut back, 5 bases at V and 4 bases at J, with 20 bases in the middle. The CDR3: CASSPLRTANFYGYTF. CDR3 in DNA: TGTGCCAGCAGTCCACTTAGGACAGCGAATTTCTATGGCTACACCTTC.

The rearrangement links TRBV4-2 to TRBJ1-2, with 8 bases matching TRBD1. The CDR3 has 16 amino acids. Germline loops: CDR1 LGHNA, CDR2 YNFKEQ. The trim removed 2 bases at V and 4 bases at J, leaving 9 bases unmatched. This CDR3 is CASSQLGQGNTYGYTF. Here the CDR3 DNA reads TGTGCCAGCAGCCAACTTGGACAGGGTAACACCTATGGCTACACCTTC.

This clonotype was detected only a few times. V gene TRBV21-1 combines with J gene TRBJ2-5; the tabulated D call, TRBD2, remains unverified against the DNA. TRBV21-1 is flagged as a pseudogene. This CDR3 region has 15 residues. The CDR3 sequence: CASGTSGSEQETQYF. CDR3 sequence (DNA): TGTGCCAGCGGCACTAGCGGGAGTGAGCAAGAGACCCAGTACTTC.

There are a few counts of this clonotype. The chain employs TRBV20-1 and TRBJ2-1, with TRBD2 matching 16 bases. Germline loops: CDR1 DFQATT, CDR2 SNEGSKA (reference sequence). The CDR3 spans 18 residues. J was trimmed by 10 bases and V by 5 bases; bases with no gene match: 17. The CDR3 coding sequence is TGCAGTGCTGAGACCGGGACTAGCGGGAGGGGCCATCTAGGGGAGCAGTTCTTC. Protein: CSAETGTSGRGHLGEQFF.

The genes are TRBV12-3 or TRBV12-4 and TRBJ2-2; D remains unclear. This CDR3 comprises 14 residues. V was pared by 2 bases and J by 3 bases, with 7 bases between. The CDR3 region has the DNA TGTGCCAGCAGTTTAAAGGCATACACCGGGGAGCTGTTTTTT. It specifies CASSLKAYTGELFF.

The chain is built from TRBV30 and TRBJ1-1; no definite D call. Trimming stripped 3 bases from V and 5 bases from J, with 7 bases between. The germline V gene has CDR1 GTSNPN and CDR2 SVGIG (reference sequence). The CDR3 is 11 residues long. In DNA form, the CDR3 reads TGTGCCTGGAGACCGGGGACTGAAGCTTTCTTT. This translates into CAWRPGTEAFF.

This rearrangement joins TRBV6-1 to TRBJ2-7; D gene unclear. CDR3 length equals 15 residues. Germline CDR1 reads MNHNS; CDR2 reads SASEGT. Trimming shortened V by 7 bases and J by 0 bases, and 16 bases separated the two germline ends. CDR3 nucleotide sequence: TGTGCCAGCACTACCGACGCCTACAGCTCCTACGAGCAGTACTTC. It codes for CASTTDAYSSYEQYF.

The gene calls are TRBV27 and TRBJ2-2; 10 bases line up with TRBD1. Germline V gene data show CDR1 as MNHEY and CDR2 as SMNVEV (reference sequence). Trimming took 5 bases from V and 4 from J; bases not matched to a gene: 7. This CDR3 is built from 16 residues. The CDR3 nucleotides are TGTGCCAGCAGTCGACAGGGGGCGTCTGTCACCGGGGAGCTGTTTTTT. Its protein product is CASSRQGASVTGELFF.

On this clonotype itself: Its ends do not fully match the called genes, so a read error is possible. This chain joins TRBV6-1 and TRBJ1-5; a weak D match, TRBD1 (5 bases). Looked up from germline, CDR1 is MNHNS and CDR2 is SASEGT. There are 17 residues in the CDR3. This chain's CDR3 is CAGSRGPSGSVNQPQHF. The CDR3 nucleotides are TGTGCCGGCAGTAGGGGCCCATCAGGGTCGGTCAATCAGCCCCAGCATTTT.

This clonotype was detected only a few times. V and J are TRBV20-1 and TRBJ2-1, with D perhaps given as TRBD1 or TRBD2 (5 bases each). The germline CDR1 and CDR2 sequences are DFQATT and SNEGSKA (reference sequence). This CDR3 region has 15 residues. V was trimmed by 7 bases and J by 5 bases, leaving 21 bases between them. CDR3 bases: TGCAGTGGTCACAGACGGGGCCTCCTCAACAATGAGCAGTTCTTC. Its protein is CSGHRRGLLNNEQFF.